This is a list of T cell receptor beta chains from one sample in a study of blood T cell repertoires in COVID-19. This table comes from immunoSEQ multiplex PCR, and its TCRdb copy is limited to in-frame clones, with some not included. Among 70,000 to 95,000 clones listed, approximately 78% were seen once. Sequencing input: peripheral blood. These receptors all stem from a human donor in a cohort sampled during active COVID-19. CDR3s include the opening cysteine and the closing phenylalanine or tryptophan. D genes are given only for firm matches. A row's size may be missing; if present it is once, few, many or a size class.

>TRBJ1-2|NA|TRBV15|NA
TGTGCCACCAGCAGAGATGAGGGCGGGGCTCCGCAGTTTTATGGCTACACCTTC
CATSRDEGGAPQFYGYTF
>TRBJ2-2|NA|TRBV29-1|TRBD1
TGCAGCGTAGGGACAGGGGGCAACACCGGGGAGCTGTTTTTT
CSVGTGGNTGELFF
>TRBJ1-2|NA|TRBV19|NA
TGTGCCAGTAGTATAGGGGTACAGGGTTTTGGCTACACCTTC
CASSIGVQGFGYTF
>TRBJ2-5|NA|TRBV7-7|TRBD1
TGTGCTAGCAGCTTGCCCTCTCAGGGGGCAGAGACCCAGTACTTC
CASSLPSQGAETQYF
>TRBJ1-6|NA|TRBV3-1/TRBV3-2|TRBD1
TGTGCCAGCAGCCTACAGGGGGTAAATTCACCCCTCCACTTT
CASSLQGVNSPLHF
>TRBJ2-3|NA|TRBV24-1|TRBD2
TGTGCCACCGGGACTAGCGGGGGGGCAACAGATACGCAGTATTTT
CATGTSGGATDTQYF
>TRBJ1-1|NA|TRBV9|TRBD1
TGTGCCAGCAGCGACAGGCAGGGGGTGAACACTGAAGCTTTCTTT
CASSDRQGVNTEAFF
>TRBJ1-2|NA|TRBV6-1|NA
TGTGCCAGCAGTGGCCCCCCCCTCCAGGGGAGATACTATGGCTACACCTTC
CASSGPPLQGRYYGYTF
>TRBJ1-6|NA|TRBV7-8|TRBD1
TGTGCCACCGGACGAACAGGGGGCGACTATAATTCACCCCTCCACTTT
CATGRTGGDYNSPLHF
>TRBJ2-5|NA|TRBV10-3|NA
TGTGCCATCAGGCCGGCTAGCATGCAACAAGAGACCCAGTACTTC
CAIRPASMQQETQYF
>TRBJ2-5|many|TRBV6-5|NA
TGTGCCGGTAGCGTGGAACGCCAAGAGACCCAGTACTTC
CAGSVERQETQYF
>TRBJ2-1|once|TRBV25-1|TRBD1
TGTGCCAGCAGTCCCCCGGAACGGGACAGGAGATACAATGAGCAGTTCTTC
CASSPPERDRRYNEQFF
>TRBJ2-7|NA|TRBV5-1|NA
TGCGCCAGCAGCTTTATTACAGGCCAGGGGTACGAGCAGTACTTC
CASSFITGQGYEQYF
>TRBJ1-4|NA|TRBV19|TRBD1
TGTGCCAGTAGGGACAGGGCCGATTATGTGGCTAATGAAAAACTGTTTTTT
CASRDRADYVANEKLFF
>TRBJ2-1|NA|TRBV2|TRBD2
TGTGCCAGCAGTGAATCGCTAGCGGGGGGGAATGAGCAGTTCTTC
CASSESLAGGNEQFF
>TRBJ2-5|NA|TRBV25-1|TRBD1
TGTGCCAGCAGTGAAGTCGGCAGGGGGCTGGAGACCCAGTACTTC
CASSEVGRGLETQYF
>TRBJ1-4|NA|TRBV6-6|NA
TGTGCCAGCAGTTACCAGGCCCTGGAGGGAGCGAAACTGTTTTTT
CASSYQALEGAKLFF
>TRBJ2-1|NA|TRBV6-4|NA
TGTGCCAGCAGTGAGTTTACAGGCTACAATGAGCAGTTCTTC
CASSEFTGYNEQFF